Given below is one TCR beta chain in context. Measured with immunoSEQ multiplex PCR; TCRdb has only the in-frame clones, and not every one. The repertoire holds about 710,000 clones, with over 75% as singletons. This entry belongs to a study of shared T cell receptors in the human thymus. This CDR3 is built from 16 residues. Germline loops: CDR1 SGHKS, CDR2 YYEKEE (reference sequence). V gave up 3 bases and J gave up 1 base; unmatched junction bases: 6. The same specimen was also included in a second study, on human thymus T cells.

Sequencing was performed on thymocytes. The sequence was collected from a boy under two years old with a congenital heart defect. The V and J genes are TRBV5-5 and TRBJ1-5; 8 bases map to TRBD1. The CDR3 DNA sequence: TGTGCCAGCAGCTCTGACAGGGGACTAAGCAATCAGCCCCAGCATTTT. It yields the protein CASSSDRGLSNQPQHF.